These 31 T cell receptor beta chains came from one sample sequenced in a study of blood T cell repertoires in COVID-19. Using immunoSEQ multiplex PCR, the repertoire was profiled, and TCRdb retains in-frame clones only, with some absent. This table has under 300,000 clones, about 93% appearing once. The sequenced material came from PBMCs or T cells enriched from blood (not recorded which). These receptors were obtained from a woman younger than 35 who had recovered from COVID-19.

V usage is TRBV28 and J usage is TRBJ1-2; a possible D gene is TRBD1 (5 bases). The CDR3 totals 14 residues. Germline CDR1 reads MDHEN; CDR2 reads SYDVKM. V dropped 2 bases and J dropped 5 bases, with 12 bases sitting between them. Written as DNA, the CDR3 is TGTGCCAGCAGTTTAGTCAGGGCGGTGTATGGCTACACCTTC. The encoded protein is CASSLVRAVYGYTF.

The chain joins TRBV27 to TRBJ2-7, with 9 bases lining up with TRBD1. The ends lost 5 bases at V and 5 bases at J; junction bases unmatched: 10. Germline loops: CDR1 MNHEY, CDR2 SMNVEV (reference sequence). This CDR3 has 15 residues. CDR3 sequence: CASSPRGTGPHEQYF. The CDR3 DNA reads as TGTGCCAGCAGTCCCCGTGGGACAGGGCCCCACGAGCAGTACTTC.

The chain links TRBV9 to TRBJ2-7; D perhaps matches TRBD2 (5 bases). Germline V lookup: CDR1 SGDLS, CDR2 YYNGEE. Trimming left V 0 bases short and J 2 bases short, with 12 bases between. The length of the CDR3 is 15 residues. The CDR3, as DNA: TGTGCCAGCAGCGTAGACGGAGCGGAGACCTACGAGCAGTACTTC. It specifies CASSVDGAETYEQYF.

The CDR3 nucleotides read TGTGCCAGCAGCCTAGGACTCGACCCGAGGACCCAGTACTTC. This sequence encodes CASSLGLDPRTQYF. The chain couples TRBV5-6 to TRBJ2-5; TRBD2 might be the D (5 bases). V lost 4 bases, J lost 7 bases, and 17 bases lay in between. Germline V lookup: CDR1 SGHDT, CDR2 YYEEEE. This CDR3 contains 14 residues.

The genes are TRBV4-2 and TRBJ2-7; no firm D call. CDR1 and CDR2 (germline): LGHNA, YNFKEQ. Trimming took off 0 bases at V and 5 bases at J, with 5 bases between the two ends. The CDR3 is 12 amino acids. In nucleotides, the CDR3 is TGTGCCAGCAGCCAAGATCTCCACGAGCAGTACTTC. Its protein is CASSQDLHEQYF.

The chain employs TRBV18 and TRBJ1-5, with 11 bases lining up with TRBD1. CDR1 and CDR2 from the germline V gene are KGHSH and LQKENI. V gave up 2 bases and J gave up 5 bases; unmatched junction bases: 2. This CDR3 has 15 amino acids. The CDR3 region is CASSPGQGAYQPQHF. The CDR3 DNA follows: TGTGCCAGCTCACCAGGACAGGGGGCGTATCAGCCCCAGCATTTT.

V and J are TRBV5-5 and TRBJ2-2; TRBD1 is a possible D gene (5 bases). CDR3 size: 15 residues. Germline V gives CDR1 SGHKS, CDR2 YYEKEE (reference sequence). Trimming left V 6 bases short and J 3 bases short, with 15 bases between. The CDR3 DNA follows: TGTGCCAGCATCGAAGGGGCCTCAGACACCGGGGAGCTGTTTTTT. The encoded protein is CASIEGASDTGELFF.

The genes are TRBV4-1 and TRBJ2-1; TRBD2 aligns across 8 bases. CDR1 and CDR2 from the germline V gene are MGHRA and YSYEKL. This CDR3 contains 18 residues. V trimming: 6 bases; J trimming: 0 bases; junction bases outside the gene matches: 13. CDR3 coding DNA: TGCGCCAGCAGTTATCTCCGGGTACTAGCGGACTCCTACAATGAGCAGTTCTTC. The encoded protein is CASSYLRVLADSYNEQFF.

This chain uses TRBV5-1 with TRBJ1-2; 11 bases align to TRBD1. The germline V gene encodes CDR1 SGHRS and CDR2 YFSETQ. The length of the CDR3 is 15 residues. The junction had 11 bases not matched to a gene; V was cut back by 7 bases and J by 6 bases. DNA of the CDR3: TGCGCCAGCGCCTATGGACAGGGGGCGACGGATGGCTACACCTTC. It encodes CASAYGQGATDGYTF.

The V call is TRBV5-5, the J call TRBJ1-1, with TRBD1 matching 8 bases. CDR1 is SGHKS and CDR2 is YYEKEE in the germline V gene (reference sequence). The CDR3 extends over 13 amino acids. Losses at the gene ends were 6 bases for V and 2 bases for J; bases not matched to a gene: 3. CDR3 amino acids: CASIPGGNTEAFF. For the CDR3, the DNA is TGTGCCAGCATCCCAGGGGGCAACACTGAAGCTTTCTTT.

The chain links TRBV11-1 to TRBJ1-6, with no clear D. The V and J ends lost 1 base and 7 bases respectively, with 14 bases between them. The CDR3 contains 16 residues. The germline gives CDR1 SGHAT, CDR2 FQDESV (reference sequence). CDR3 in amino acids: CASSLEGSIPNSPLHF. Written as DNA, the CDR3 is TGTGCCAGCAGCTTAGAAGGGAGCATCCCCAATTCACCCCTCCACTTT.

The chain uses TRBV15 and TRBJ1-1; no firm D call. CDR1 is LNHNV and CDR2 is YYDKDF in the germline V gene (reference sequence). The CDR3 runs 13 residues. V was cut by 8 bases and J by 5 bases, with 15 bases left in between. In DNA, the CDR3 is TGTGCCACCGCGGGCCAACGGAGTACTGAAGCTTTCTTT. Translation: CATAGQRSTEAFF.

CDR3 sequence (DNA): TGTGCCAGCAGCGGACAGGGGTTGGGCTATGGCTACACCTTC. This sequence encodes CASSGQGLGYGYTF. V usage is TRBV9 and J usage is TRBJ1-2, with TRBD1 identical over 8 bases. Germline CDR1 is SGDLS and CDR2 is YYNGEE. The junction had 5 bases not matched to a gene; V was cut back by 3 bases and J by 4 bases. The CDR3 totals 14 residues. Full variable domain (outside the CDR3, taken from reference TRBV9 and TRBJ1-2): DSGVTQTPKHLITATGQRVTLRCSPRSGDLSVYWYQQSLDQGLQFLIQYYNGEERAKGNILERFSAQQFPDLHSELNLSSLELGDSALYFCASSGQGLGYGYTFGSGTRLTVV.

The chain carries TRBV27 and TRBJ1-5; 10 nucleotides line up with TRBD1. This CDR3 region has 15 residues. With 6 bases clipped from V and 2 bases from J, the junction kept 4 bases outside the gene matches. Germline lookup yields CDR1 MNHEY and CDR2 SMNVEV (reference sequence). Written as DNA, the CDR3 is TGTGCCAGCAGGAGTGGGACAGGGGGCAATCAGCCCCAGCATTTT. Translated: CASRSGTGGNQPQHF.

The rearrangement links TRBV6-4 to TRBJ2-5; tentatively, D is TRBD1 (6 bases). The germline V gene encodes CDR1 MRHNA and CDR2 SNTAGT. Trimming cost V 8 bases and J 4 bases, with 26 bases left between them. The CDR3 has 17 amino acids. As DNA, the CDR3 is TGTGCCAGCCAGGGACACCTAACGGGAACGTGTAGAGAGACCCAGTACTTC. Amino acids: CASQGHLTGTCRETQYF.

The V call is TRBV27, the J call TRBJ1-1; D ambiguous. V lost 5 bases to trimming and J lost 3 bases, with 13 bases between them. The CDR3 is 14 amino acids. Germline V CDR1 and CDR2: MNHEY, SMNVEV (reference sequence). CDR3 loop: CASSKRDPHTEAFF. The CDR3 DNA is TGTGCCAGCAGTAAACGGGATCCACACACTGAAGCTTTCTTT.

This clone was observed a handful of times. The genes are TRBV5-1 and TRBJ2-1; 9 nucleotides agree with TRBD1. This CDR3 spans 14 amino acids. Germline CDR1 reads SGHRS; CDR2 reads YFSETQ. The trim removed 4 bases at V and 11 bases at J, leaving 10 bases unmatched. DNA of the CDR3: TGCGCCAGCAGCCCGGGGGGACAGGGCCTCCAGCAGTTCTTC. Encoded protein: CASSPGGQGLQQFF.

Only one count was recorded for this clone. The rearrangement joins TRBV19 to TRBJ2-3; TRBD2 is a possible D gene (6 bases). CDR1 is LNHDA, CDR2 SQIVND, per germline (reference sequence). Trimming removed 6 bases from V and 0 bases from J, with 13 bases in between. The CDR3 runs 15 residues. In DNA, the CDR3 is TGTGCCAGTAGGGGGACTCTACCCAGCACAGATACGCAGTATTTT. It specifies CASRGTLPSTDTQYF.

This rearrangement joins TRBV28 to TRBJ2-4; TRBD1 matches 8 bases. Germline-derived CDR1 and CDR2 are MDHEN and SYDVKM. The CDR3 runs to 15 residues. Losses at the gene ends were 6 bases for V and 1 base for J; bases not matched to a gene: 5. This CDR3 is CASSRQGFAKNIQYF. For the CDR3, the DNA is TGTGCCAGCAGCAGACAGGGGTTCGCCAAAAACATTCAGTACTTC.

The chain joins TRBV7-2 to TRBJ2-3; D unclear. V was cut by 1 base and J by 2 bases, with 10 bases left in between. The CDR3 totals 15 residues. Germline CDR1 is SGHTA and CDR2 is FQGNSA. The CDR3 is CASSLEVGATDTQYF. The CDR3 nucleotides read TGTGCCAGCAGCTTAGAGGTCGGAGCCACAGATACGCAGTATTTT. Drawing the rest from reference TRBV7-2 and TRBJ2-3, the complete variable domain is GAGVSQSPSNKVTEKGKDVELRCDPISGHTALYWYRQSLGQGLEFLIYFQGNSAPDKSGLPSDRFSAERTGGSVSTLTIQRTQQEDSAVYLCASSLEVGATDTQYFGPGTRLTVL.

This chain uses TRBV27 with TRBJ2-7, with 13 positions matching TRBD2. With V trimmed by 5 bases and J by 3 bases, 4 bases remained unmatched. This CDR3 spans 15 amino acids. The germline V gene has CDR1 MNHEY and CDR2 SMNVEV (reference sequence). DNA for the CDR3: TGTGCCAGCAGTCTAGGACTAGCGGGGGTCTACGAGCAGTACTTC. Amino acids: CASSLGLAGVYEQYF.

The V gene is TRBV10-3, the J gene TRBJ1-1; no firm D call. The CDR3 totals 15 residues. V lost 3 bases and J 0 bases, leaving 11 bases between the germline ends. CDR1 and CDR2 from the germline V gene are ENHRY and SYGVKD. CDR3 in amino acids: CAISDVDGMNTEAFF. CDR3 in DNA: TGTGCCATCAGTGACGTGGACGGGATGAACACTGAAGCTTTCTTT.

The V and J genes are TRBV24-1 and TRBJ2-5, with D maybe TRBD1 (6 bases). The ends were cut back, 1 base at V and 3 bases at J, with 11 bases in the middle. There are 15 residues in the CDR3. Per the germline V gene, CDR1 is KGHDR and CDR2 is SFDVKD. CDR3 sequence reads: CATSDFRGSEETQYF. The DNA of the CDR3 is TGTGCCACCAGTGATTTTAGGGGGTCCGAAGAGACCCAGTACTTC.

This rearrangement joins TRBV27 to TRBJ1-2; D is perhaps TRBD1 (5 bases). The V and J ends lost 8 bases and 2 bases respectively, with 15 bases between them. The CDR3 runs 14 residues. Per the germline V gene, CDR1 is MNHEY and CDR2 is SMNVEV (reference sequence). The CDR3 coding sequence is TGTGCCAGCGCCCCCCTAGGGGCGAACTATGGCTACACCTTC. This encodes CASAPLGANYGYTF.

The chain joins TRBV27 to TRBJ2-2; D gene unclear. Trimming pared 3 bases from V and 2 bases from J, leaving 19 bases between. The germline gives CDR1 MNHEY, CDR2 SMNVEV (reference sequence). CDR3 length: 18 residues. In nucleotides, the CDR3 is TGTGCCAGCAGTTTCAGAGGATCGATTAGAATTAACACCGGGGAGCTGTTTTTT. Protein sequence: CASSFRGSIRINTGELFF.

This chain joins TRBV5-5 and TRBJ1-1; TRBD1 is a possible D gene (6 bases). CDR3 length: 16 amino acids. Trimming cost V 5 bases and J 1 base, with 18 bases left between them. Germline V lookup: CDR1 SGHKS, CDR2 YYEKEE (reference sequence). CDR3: CASSPNPGQRNTEAFF. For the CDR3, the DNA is TGTGCCAGCAGTCCAAATCCGGGACAAAGGAACACTGAAGCTTTCTTT.

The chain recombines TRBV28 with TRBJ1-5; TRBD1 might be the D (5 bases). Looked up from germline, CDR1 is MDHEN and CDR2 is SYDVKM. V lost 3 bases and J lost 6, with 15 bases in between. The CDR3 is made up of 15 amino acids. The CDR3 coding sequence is TGTGCCAGCAGTTTCACGGGGGGGGTTGCTCAGCCCCAGCATTTT. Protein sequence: CASSFTGGVAQPQHF.

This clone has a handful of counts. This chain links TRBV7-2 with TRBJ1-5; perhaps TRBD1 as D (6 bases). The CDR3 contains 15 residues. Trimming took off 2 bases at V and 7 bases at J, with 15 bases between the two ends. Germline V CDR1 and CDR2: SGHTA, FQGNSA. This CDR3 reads CASSLFGGNRQPQHF. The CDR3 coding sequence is TGTGCCAGCAGCTTATTTGGGGGCAACAGACAGCCCCAGCATTTT.

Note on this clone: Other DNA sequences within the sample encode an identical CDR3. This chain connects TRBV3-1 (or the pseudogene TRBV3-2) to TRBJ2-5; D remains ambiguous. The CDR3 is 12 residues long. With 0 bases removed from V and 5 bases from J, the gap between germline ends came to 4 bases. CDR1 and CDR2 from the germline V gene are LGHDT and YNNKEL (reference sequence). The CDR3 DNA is TGTGCCAGCAGCCAAGATCGGGAGACCCAGTACTTC. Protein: CASSQDRETQYF.

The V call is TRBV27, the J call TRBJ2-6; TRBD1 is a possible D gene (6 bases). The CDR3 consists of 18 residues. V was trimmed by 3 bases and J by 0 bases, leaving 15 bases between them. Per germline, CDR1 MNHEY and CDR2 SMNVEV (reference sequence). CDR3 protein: CASSFQGTYFSGANVLTF. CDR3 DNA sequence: TGTGCCAGCAGTTTCCAGGGGACCTATTTCTCTGGGGCCAACGTCCTGACTTTC.

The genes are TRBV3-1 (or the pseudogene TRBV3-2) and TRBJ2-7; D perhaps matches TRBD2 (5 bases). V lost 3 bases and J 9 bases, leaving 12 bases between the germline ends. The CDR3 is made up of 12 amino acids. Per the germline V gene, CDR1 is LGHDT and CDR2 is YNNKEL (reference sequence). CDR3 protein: CASSQEAVRQYF. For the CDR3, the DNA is TGTGCCAGCAGCCAGGAGGCTGTTCGGCAGTACTTC.